Included here is one T cell receptor (beta chain) sequence, with context. Its matching antigen is unknown. The same CDR3 can be traced to other DNA sequences in this sample. V was pared by 2 bases and J by 0 bases, with 7 bases between. Germline CDR1 and CDR2: SEHNR and FQNEAQ (reference sequence). This CDR3 spans 14 amino acids. This record comes from a study of PD-1 blockade in classical Hodgkin lymphoma. At the level of the study: With a 2-week interval, patients received intravenous nivolumab at 3 mg/kg.

Broader study findings: Some patients began nivolumab under 1 year after ASCT. These patients were excluded from later analyses. In newly diagnosed patients, baseline TCR diversity was reportedly below that of healthy donors.

Time point given: cycle 4 day 1 (C4D1), after more than 5 weeks of nivolumab. Autologous stem cell transplantation was followed by relapse in every patient, and brentuximab vedotin exposure varied. Thawed PBMCs yielded CD4+ T cells through magnetic negative selection. Progressive disease, partial response or complete response was each patient's best response. Clones were read by immunoSEQ multiplex PCR, and TCRdb kept only the in-frame ones, dropping some. The table shows almost 30,000 clones, with 80% to 90% occurring only once. The starting material was CD4+ T cells from blood, obtained before the fourth cycle of nivolumab. V usage is TRBV7-9 and J usage is TRBJ2-5; D remains ambiguous. The TCR comes from a human donor with classical Hodgkin lymphoma. The CDR3 loop is CASSLFLDQETQYF. The CDR3 bases are TGTGCCAGCAGCTTATTTCTGGACCAAGAGACCCAGTACTTC.